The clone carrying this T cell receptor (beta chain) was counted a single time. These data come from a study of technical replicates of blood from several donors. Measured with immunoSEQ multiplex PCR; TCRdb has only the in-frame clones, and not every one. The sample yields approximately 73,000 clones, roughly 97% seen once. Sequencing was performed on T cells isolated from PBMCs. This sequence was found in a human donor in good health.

In DNA, the CDR3 is TGTGCCAGCAGCCCGGAGGGCGGGGCGCCCTACGAGCAGTACTTC. Encoded protein: CASSPEGGAPYEQYF. The J gene is TRBJ2-7, the V gene TRBV7-6; weak D call: TRBD2 (6 bases). The V and J ends lost 5 bases and 2 bases respectively, with 16 bases between them. Germline assignment: CDR1 SGHVS and CDR2 FNYEAQ. This CDR3 has 15 amino acids.